The source of this T cell receptor beta chain is a study of OX40 agonist ivuxolimab in advanced cancers. The study's findings and limits: In general, CD8+ T cells held more expanded clones than CD4+ did, on average. Clonal expansion was seen in CD4+ and CD8+ blood T cells by week 6 at 0.1 to 3.0 mg/kg.

For this clone: Its antigen is currently unknown.

Using immunoSEQ multiplex PCR, the repertoire was profiled, and TCRdb retains in-frame clones only, with some absent. The sample has some 87,000 clones, roughly 91% seen once; the top ten hold 1.5% to 2%. The sequence was obtained from an adult with an advanced solid tumor such as melanoma, head and neck, liver or kidney cancer. The sequences come from CD4+ or CD8+ T cells sorted from blood, collected in a trial of the OX40 agonist ivuxolimab.

This CDR3 reads CASSIYRRGRAAEQFF. In nucleotides, the CDR3 is TGTGCCAGTAGTATCTATCGTAGGGGGAGGGCCGCCGAGCAGTTCTTC. The rearrangement links TRBV19 to TRBJ2-1; a possible D gene is TRBD2 (7 bases). This CDR3 is built from 16 residues. With 3 bases removed from V and 10 bases from J, the gap between germline ends came to 22 bases. In germline, CDR1 is LNHDA, CDR2 SQIVND (reference sequence). The entire variable domain, with the rest obtained from reference TRBV19 and TRBJ2-1, is as follows: DGGITQSPKYLFRKEGQNVTLSCEQNLNHDAMYWYRQDPGQGLRLIYYSQIVNDFQKGDIAEGYSVSREKKESFPLTVTSAQKNPTAFYLCASSIYRRGRAAEQFFGPGTRLTVL.